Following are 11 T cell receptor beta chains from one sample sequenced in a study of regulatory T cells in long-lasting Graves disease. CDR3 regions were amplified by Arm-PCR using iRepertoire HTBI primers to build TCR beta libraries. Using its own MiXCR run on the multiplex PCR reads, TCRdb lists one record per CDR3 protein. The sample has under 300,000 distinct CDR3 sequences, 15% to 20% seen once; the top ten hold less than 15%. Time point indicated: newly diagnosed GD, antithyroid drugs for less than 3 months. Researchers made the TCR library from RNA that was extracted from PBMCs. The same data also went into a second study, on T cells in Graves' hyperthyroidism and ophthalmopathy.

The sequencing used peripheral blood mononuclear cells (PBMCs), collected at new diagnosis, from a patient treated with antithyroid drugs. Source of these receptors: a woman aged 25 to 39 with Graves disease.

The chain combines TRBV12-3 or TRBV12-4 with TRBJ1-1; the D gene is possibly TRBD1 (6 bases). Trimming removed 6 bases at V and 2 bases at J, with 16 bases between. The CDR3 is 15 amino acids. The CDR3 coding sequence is TGTGCCAGCAGATGGGGGGGCAGCTACAACACTGAAGCTTTCTTT. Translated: CASRWGGSYNTEAFF.

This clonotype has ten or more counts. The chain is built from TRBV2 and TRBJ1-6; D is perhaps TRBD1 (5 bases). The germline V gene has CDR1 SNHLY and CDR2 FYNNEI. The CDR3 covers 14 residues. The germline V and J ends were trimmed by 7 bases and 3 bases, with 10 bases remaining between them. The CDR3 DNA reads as TGTGCCAGCACCCGGGACCGCTATAATTCACCCCTCCACTTT. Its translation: CASTRDRYNSPLHF.

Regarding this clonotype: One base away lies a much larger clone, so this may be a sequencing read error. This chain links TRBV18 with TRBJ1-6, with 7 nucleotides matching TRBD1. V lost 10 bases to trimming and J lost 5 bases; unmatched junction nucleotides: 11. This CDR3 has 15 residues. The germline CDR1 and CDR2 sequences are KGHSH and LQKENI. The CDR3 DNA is TGTGCCAACTCCCCCCGGACAGGAGATAATTCACCCCTCCACTTT. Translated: CANSPRTGDNSPLHF.

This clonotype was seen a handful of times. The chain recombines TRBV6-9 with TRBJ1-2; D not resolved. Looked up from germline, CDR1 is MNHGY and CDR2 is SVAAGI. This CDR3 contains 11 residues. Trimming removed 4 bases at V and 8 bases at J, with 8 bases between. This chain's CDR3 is CASSSAGGYTF. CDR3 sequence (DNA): TGTGCCAGCAGTTCCGCGGGAGGCTACACCTTC.

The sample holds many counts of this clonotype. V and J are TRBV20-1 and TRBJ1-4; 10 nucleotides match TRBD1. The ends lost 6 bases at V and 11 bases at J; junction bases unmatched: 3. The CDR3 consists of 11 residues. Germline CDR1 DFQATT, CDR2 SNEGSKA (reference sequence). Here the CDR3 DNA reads TGCAGTGCGGACAGGGGGGGGAAACTGTTTTTT. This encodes CSADRGGKLFF.

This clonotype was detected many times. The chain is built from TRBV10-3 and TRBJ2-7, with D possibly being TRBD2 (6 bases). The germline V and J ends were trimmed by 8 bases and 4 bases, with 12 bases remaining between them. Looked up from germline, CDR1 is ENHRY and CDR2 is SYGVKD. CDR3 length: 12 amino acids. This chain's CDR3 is CAIGGAGYEQYF. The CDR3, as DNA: TGTGCCATCGGAGGGGCAGGGTACGAGCAGTACTTC.

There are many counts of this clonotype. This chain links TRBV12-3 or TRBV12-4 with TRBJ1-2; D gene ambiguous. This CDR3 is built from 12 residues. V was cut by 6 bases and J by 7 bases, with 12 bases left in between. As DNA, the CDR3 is TGTGCCAGCAGGCCAGGTAGAAGTGGCTACACCTTC. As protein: CASRPGRSGYTF.

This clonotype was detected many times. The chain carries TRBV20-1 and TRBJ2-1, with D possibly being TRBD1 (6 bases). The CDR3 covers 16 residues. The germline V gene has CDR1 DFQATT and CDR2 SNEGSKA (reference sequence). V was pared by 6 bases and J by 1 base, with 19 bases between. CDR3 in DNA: TGCAGTGCCCTGGCACTTACAGGGCGATCCTACAATGAGCAGTTCTTC. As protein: CSALALTGRSYNEQFF.

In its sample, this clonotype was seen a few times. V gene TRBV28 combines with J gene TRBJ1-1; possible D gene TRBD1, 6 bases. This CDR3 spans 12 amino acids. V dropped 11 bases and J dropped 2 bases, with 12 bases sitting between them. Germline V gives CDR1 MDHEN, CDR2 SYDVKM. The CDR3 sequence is CAGGAGNTEAFF. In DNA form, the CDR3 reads TGTGCCGGGGGGGCAGGAAACACTGAAGCTTTCTTT.

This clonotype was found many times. CDR3 loop: CASTGRMNTEAFF. DNA for the CDR3: TGTGCCAGCACTGGACGGATGAACACTGAAGCTTTCTTT. This rearrangement joins TRBV6-1 to TRBJ1-1; no clear D gene. The CDR3 is 13 amino acids. Germline lookup yields CDR1 MNHNS and CDR2 SASEGT. V lost 7 bases to trimming and J lost 0 bases, with 9 bases between them.

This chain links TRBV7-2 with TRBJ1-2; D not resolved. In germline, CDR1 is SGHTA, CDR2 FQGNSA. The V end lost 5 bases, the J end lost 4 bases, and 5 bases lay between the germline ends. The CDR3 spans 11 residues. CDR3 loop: CASSRAYGYTF. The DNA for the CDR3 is TGTGCCAGCAGCCGGGCCTATGGCTACACCTTC.